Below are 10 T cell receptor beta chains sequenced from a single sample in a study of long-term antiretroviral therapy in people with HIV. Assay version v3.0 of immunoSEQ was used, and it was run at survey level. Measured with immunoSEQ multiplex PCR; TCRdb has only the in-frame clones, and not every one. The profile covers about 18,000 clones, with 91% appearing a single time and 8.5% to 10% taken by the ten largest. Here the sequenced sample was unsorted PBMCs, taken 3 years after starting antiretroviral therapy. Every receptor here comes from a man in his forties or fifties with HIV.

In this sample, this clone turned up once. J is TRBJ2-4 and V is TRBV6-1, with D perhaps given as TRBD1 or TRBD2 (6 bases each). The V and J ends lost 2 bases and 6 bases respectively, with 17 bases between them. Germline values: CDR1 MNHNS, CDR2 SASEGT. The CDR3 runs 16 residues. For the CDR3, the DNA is TGTGCCAGCAGTGAAAATAATGACAGGCGGGGAAACATTCAGTACTTC. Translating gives CASSENNDRRGNIQYF.

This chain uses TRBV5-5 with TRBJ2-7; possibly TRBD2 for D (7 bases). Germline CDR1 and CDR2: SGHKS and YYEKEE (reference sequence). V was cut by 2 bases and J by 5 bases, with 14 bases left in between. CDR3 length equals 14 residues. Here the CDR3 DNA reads TGTGCCAGCAGCTTCTGGGGGGGCCCAGACGAGCAGTACTTC. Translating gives CASSFWGGPDEQYF.

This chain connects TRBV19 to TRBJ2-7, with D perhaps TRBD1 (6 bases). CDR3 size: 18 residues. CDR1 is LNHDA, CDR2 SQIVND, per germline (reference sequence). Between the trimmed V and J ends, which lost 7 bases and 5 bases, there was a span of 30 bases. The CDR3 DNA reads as TGTGCCAGTAAATCGGGACATACCTCCCTCGATGGGCTTGACGAGCAGTACTTC. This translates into CASKSGHTSLDGLDEQYF.

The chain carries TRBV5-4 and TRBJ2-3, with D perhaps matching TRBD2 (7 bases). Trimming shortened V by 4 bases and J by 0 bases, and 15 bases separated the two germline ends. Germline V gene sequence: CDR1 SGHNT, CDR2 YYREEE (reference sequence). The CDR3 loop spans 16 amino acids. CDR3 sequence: CASSPRGGSSTDTQYF. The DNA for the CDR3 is TGTGCCAGCAGCCCAAGGGGGGGGAGCAGCACAGATACGCAGTATTTT.

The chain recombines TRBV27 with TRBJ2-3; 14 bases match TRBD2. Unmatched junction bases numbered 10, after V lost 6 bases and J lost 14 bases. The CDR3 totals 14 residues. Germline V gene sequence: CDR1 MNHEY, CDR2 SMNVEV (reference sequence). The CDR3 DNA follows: TGTGCCAGCAGACCGGGACTAGCGGGGGCCGACCCGTATTTT. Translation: CASRPGLAGADPYF.

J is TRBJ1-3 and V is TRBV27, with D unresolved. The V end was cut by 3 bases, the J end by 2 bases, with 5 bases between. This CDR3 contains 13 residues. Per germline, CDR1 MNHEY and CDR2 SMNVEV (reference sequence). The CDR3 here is CASSFRAGNTIYF. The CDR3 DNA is TGTGCCAGCAGTTTTAGGGCTGGAAACACCATATATTTT.

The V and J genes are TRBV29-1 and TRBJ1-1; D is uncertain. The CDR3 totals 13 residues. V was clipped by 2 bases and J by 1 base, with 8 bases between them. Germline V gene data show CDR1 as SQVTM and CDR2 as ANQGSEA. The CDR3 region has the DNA TGCAGCGTTGAACGTAACAGGAACACTGAAGCTTTCTTT. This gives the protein CSVERNRNTEAFF.

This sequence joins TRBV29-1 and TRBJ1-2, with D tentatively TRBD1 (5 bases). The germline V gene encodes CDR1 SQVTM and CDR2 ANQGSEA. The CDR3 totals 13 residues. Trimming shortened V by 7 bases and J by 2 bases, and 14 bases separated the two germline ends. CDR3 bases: TGCAGCGCTATCTTCCCAGGGAACTATGGCTACACCTTC. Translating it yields CSAIFPGNYGYTF.

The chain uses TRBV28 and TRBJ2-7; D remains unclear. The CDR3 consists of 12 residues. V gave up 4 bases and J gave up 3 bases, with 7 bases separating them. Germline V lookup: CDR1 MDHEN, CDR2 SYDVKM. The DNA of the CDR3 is TGTGCCAGCAGTTCGCAGGTCTACGAGCAGTACTTC. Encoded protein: CASSSQVYEQYF.

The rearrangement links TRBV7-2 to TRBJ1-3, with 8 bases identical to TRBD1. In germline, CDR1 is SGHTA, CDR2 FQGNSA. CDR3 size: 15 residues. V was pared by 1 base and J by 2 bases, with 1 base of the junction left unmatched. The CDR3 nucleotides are TGTGCCAGCAGCTTAGGGACAGGGACTGGAAACACCATATATTTT. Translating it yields CASSLGTGTGNTIYF.